Below are 16 T cell receptor beta chains sequenced from a single sample in a study of blood T cell repertoires in COVID-19. Libraries were prepared by immunoSEQ multiplex PCR; TCRdb keeps only in-frame clonotypes and omits some of them. The sample records under 20,000 clones, about 86% being singletons. The sequencing sample was made of peripheral blood. The receptors here all came from a human donor in a cohort sampled during active COVID-19.

The chain couples TRBV5-1 to TRBJ2-3; 13 nucleotides match TRBD2. After removal of 3 bases from V and 6 bases from J, the junction contained 7 bases not matched to a gene. Per germline, CDR1 SGHRS and CDR2 YFSETQ. The CDR3 loop spans 16 amino acids. This CDR3 is CASSSRLAGGADTQYF. DNA for the CDR3: TGCGCCAGCAGCTCCCGACTAGCGGGAGGAGCCGATACGCAGTATTTT. Full variable domain (outside the CDR3, taken from reference TRBV5-1 and TRBJ2-3): KAGVTQTPRYLIKTRGQQVTLSCSPISGHRSVSWYQQTPGQGLQFLFEYFSETQRNKGNFPGRFSGRQFSNSRSEMNVSTLELGDSALYLCASSSRLAGGADTQYFGPGTRLTVL.

V usage is TRBV24-1 and J usage is TRBJ2-2; D uncertain. Per germline, CDR1 KGHDR and CDR2 SFDVKD. With 5 bases removed from V and 6 bases from J, the gap between germline ends came to 9 bases. The CDR3 has 13 amino acids. The CDR3 DNA reads as TGTGCCACCAGTGCCCCGGGTTCCGGGGAGCTGTTTTTT. Its protein is CATSAPGSGELFF.

The chain employs TRBV10-3 and TRBJ2-7; 7 bases align to TRBD1. The junction had 6 bases not matched to a gene; V was cut back by 4 bases and J by 3 bases. Germline values: CDR1 ENHRY, CDR2 SYGVKD. This CDR3 comprises 14 residues. The CDR3 loop reads CAISGGQIGYEQYF. The CDR3 DNA reads TGTGCCATCAGTGGGGGACAGATAGGCTACGAGCAGTACTTC.

V is TRBV19 and J is TRBJ2-1; perhaps TRBD2 as D (6 bases). The CDR3 totals 16 residues. CDR1 and CDR2 (germline): LNHDA, SQIVND (reference sequence). V was clipped by 7 bases and J by 8 bases, with 24 bases between them. CDR3 DNA: TGTGCCAGTATACCCAGCGGGCGTTACGGAGAGCATGAGCAGTTCTTC. Residues: CASIPSGRYGEHEQFF.

J is TRBJ2-5 and V is TRBV19; the match to TRBD2 covers 14 bases. The CDR3 spans 20 residues. Trimming took 3 bases from V and 5 from J; bases not matched to a gene: 17. Germline CDR1 and CDR2: LNHDA and SQIVND (reference sequence). CDR3 in DNA: TGTGCCAGTAGTATTCGGGCCGGGACTAGCGGGAGAACGAGGGAGGAGACCCAGTACTTC. The encoded protein is CASSIRAGTSGRTREETQYF.

V and J are TRBV9 and TRBJ2-7; possibly TRBD2 for D (6 bases). Per germline, CDR1 SGDLS and CDR2 YYNGEE. The CDR3 is 14 residues long. V lost 0 bases and J 3 bases, leaving 10 bases between the germline ends. The CDR3 coding sequence is TGTGCCAGCAGCGTAGGGCAGACTAGCTACGAGCAGTACTTC. Protein product: CASSVGQTSYEQYF. Full variable domain (rest looked up from reference TRBV9 and TRBJ2-7): DSGVTQTPKHLITATGQRVTLRCSPRSGDLSVYWYQQSLDQGLQFLIQYYNGEERAKGNILERFSAQQFPDLHSELNLSSLELGDSALYFCASSVGQTSYEQYFGPGTRLTVT.

In this sample, this clone is medium-sized (0.01 to 0.1%). The gene calls are TRBV12-3 or TRBV12-4 and TRBJ2-7; possible D gene TRBD2, 6 bases. The CDR3 totals 12 residues. V lost 11 bases to trimming and J lost 3 bases, with 14 bases between them. Written as DNA, the CDR3 is TGTGCCTCCTCCCGGGGGAACTACGAGCAGTACTTC. Amino acids: CASSRGNYEQYF.

V usage is TRBV6-5 and J usage is TRBJ2-5, with a possible D match to TRBD1 (5 bases). Germline values: CDR1 MNHEY, CDR2 SVGAGI. CDR3 length: 16 amino acids. V was shortened by 2 bases and J by 2 bases, with 15 bases between the two germline ends. CDR3 residues: CASSYGAFGSQETQYF. CDR3 sequence (DNA): TGTGCCAGCAGTTACGGGGCGTTCGGCAGTCAAGAGACCCAGTACTTC.

The chain joins TRBV7-2 to TRBJ2-1, with a tentative D call TRBD1 (6 bases). Germline CDR1 reads SGHTA; CDR2 reads FQGNSA. V lost 3 bases to trimming and J lost 7 bases, with 16 bases between them. The CDR3 consists of 15 residues. The CDR3 reads CASSFLGGHQNEQFF. CDR3 coding DNA: TGTGCCAGCAGCTTCCTAGGGGGACACCAGAATGAGCAGTTCTTC. Together with reference TRBV7-2 and TRBJ2-1, the CDR3 gives the full variable domain: GAGVSQSPSNKVTEKGKDVELRCDPISGHTALYWYRQSLGQGLEFLIYFQGNSAPDKSGLPSDRFSAERTGGSVSTLTIQRTQQEDSAVYLCASSFLGGHQNEQFFGPGTRLTVL.

This sequence joins TRBV27 and TRBJ2-1, with 8 nucleotides matching TRBD1. The CDR3 is 16 amino acids. The germline gives CDR1 MNHEY, CDR2 SMNVEV (reference sequence). V was pared by 4 bases and J by 3 bases, with 8 bases of the junction left unmatched. The CDR3 spells CASSSGQGYVYNEQFF. The CDR3 DNA reads TGTGCCAGCAGTTCCGGACAGGGATACGTCTACAATGAGCAGTTCTTC.

The CDR3 region is CATSRDPGGKETQYF. The CDR3 bases are TGTGCCACCAGCAGAGACCCCGGGGGTAAAGAGACCCAGTACTTC. The gene calls are TRBV15 and TRBJ2-5; perhaps TRBD2 as D (6 bases). Per the germline V gene, CDR1 is LNHNV and CDR2 is YYDKDF (reference sequence). This CDR3 is built from 15 residues. V dropped 0 bases and J dropped 3 bases, with 11 bases sitting between them.

The chain links TRBV29-1 to TRBJ1-4; possibly TRBD1 for D (5 bases). V was shortened by 7 bases and J by 8 bases, with 17 bases between the two germline ends. The CDR3 has 13 residues. Per germline, CDR1 SQVTM and CDR2 ANQGSEA. CDR3 nucleotide sequence: TGCAGCGCCCGGGGGGGGTTGGTGGAAAAACTGTTTTTT. Translation: CSARGGLVEKLFF.

This clone was seen a few times. This chain links TRBV27 with TRBJ2-7; weak D call: TRBD2 (5 bases). The length of the CDR3 is 12 residues. V dropped 8 bases and J dropped 8 bases, with 16 bases sitting between them. The V gene's germline CDR1 is MNHEY and CDR2 SMNVEV (reference sequence). CDR3 sequence reads: CASETKSGKQYF. CDR3 nucleotides: TGTGCCAGCGAAACCAAATCCGGGAAGCAGTACTTC.

The chain has TRBV28 and TRBJ2-1; 7 nucleotides line up with TRBD2. J was trimmed by 5 bases and V by 4 bases; bases with no gene match: 5. CDR1 is MDHEN and CDR2 is SYDVKM in the germline V gene. This CDR3 is built from 14 residues. CDR3 amino acids: CASSSSGSHNEQFF. CDR3 bases: TGTGCCAGCAGTTCTAGCGGTTCTCACAATGAGCAGTTCTTC.

This chain connects TRBV24-1 to TRBJ2-3, with 7 bases that match TRBD1. CDR3 length equals 16 residues. With V trimmed by 4 bases and J by 3 bases, 9 bases remained unmatched. Germline V gene sequence: CDR1 KGHDR, CDR2 SFDVKD. The CDR3 sequence is CATSDPNRGATDTQYF. For the CDR3, the DNA is TGTGCCACCAGTGACCCCAACAGGGGTGCGACAGATACGCAGTATTTT.

This clone has just one count. This chain links TRBV2 with TRBJ2-5; D remains ambiguous. Trimming removed 4 bases from V and 2 bases from J, with 5 bases in between. Germline CDR1 SNHLY, CDR2 FYNNEI. The CDR3 runs to 12 residues. The CDR3 DNA is TGTGCCAGCAGTGCACTTCAAGAGACCCAGTACTTC. As protein: CASSALQETQYF.